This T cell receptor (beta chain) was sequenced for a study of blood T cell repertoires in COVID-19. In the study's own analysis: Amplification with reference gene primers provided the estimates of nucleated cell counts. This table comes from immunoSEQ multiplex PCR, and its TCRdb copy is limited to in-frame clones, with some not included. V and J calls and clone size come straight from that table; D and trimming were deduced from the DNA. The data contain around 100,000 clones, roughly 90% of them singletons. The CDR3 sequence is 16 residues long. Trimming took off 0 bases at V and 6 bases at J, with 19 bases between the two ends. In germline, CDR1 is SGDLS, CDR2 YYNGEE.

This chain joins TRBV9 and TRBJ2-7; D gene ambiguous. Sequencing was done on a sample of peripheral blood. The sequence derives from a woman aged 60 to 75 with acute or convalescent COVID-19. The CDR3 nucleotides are TGTGCCAGCAGCGTAGGTGTCAGCGCCCTTTGGCCCGAGCAGTACTTC. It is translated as CASSVGVSALWPEQYF. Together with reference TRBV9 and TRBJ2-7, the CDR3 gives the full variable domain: DSGVTQTPKHLITATGQRVTLRCSPRSGDLSVYWYQQSLDQGLQFLIQYYNGEERAKGNILERFSAQQFPDLHSELNLSSLELGDSALYFCASSVGVSALWPEQYFGPGTRLTVT.